Listed here are 12 T cell receptor beta chains from one sample, sequenced in a study of shared clonotypes between healthy human individuals. CD45RO negativity and positive selection for CCR7 defined naive CD8 cells, a population that excluded terminally differentiated effector memory CD45RA+ cells. Assay used: immunoSEQ multiplex PCR; TCRdb lists only in-frame clones, some missing. The table has about 2 million clones, approximately 94% seen once. The sequencing sample was made of naive CD8+ T cells sorted from blood. The receptor source for this set is a man between 18 and 35 years old in good health.

V gene TRBV7-9 combines with J gene TRBJ2-3, with TRBD2 identical over 11 bases. CDR3 length equals 17 residues. CDR1 and CDR2 (germline): SEHNR, FQNEAQ (reference sequence). With V trimmed by 6 bases and J by 4 bases, 12 bases remained unmatched. The CDR3 sequence is CASSSLAGDVSSDTQYF. The CDR3 nucleotides are TGTGCCAGCAGTTCACTAGCGGGAGACGTCAGCTCAGATACGCAGTATTTT.

The rearrangement joins TRBV30 to TRBJ2-5; D unclear. In germline, CDR1 is GTSNPN, CDR2 SVGIG (reference sequence). Between the trimmed V and J ends, which lost 2 bases and 2 bases, there was a span of 12 bases. This CDR3 is 14 amino acids long. CDR3 DNA sequence: TGTGCCTGGAGTATAGGGCCTCCTCAAGAGACCCAGTACTTC. It translates to CAWSIGPPQETQYF.

This chain uses TRBV6-5 with TRBJ2-7, with 7 nucleotides matching TRBD1. CDR3 length: 14 amino acids. V trimming: 5 bases; J trimming: 2 bases; junction bases outside the gene matches: 6. Per the germline V gene, CDR1 is MNHEY and CDR2 is SVGAGI. The CDR3 sequence: CASSTGALAYEQYF. In nucleotides, the CDR3 is TGTGCCAGCAGTACAGGGGCCCTGGCCTACGAGCAGTACTTC.

The J gene is TRBJ2-7, the V gene TRBV9, with D maybe TRBD1 (6 bases). V was trimmed by 4 bases and J by 0 bases, leaving 11 bases between them. CDR1 is SGDLS, CDR2 YYNGEE, per germline. The CDR3 contains 14 residues. The CDR3 DNA reads as TGTGCCAGCAGCCCATGGGACAACTCCTACGAGCAGTACTTC. This codes for CASSPWDNSYEQYF.

The chain is built from TRBV5-1 and TRBJ2-5; 8 nucleotides line up with TRBD2. Germline values: CDR1 SGHRS, CDR2 YFSETQ. The J segment lost 4 bases and the V segment lost 1 base, leaving 12 bases of the junction unmatched. This CDR3 contains 17 residues. The CDR3 DNA reads TGCGCCAGCAGCTTGATCACTAGCGGAGAACCAGGAGAGACCCAGTACTTC. Translated: CASSLITSGEPGETQYF. Full variable domain (outside the CDR3, taken from reference TRBV5-1 and TRBJ2-5): KAGVTQTPRYLIKTRGQQVTLSCSPISGHRSVSWYQQTPGQGLQFLFEYFSETQRNKGNFPGRFSGRQFSNSRSEMNVSTLELGDSALYLCASSLITSGEPGETQYFGPGTRLLVL.

Of note for this clone: This CDR3 is also generated by other DNA sequences in the sample. The chain employs TRBV27 and TRBJ2-7, with TRBD1 matching over 9 bases. The CDR3 has 14 amino acids. Germline loops: CDR1 MNHEY, CDR2 SMNVEV (reference sequence). Unmatched junction bases numbered 6, after V lost 5 bases and J lost 4 bases. The chain's CDR3 is CASSVTGGSYEQYF. The CDR3 DNA follows: TGTGCCAGCAGTGTGACAGGGGGAAGTTACGAGCAGTACTTC.

The rearrangement joins TRBV11-2 to TRBJ2-7, with D tentatively TRBD2 (6 bases). CDR1 SGHAT and CDR2 FQNNGV come from the germline V gene. The CDR3 spans 13 residues. Trimming pared 5 bases from V and 6 bases from J, leaving 14 bases between. In DNA, the CDR3 is TGTGCCAGCAGCGAAAGGGACTTGACCGAGCAGTACTTC. This gives the protein CASSERDLTEQYF.

The V call is TRBV27, the J call TRBJ2-7, with D unresolved. The CDR3 is made up of 12 amino acids. Looked up from germline, CDR1 is MNHEY and CDR2 is SMNVEV (reference sequence). V was pared by 1 base and J by 6 bases, with 7 bases between. The CDR3 is CASSLFGAEQYF. The CDR3 DNA is TGTGCCAGCAGTTTATTTGGTGCCGAGCAGTACTTC.

This clone was recorded once. V gene TRBV29-1 combines with J gene TRBJ1-2; 8 bases match TRBD1. Germline V CDR1 and CDR2: SQVTM, ANQGSEA. J gave up 6 bases and V 6 bases, and 3 bases lay outside the gene matches. The CDR3 spans 11 residues. The CDR3 DNA follows: TGCAGCGTCACAGGGGGACATGGCTACACCTTC. It codes for CSVTGGHGYTF.

V usage is TRBV7-9 and J usage is TRBJ1-1; unclear D gene. This CDR3 is 12 amino acids long. V shed 2 bases and J shed 5 bases, with 6 bases lying between them. CDR1 and CDR2 (germline): SEHNR, FQNEAQ (reference sequence). CDR3 sequence: CASSLYSTEAFF. CDR3 coding DNA: TGTGCCAGCAGCTTATACTCTACTGAAGCTTTCTTT.

J is TRBJ2-1 and V is TRBV27; D possibly corresponds to TRBD2 (6 bases). This CDR3 comprises 16 residues. Per the germline V gene, CDR1 is MNHEY and CDR2 is SMNVEV (reference sequence). V lost 3 bases to trimming and J lost 0 bases, with 12 bases between them. The CDR3, as DNA: TGTGCCAGCAGTTTTCGGGCGGGGAGCTCCTACAATGAGCAGTTCTTC. It encodes CASSFRAGSSYNEQFF.

This chain joins TRBV2 and TRBJ2-7; D assignment may be TRBD1 or TRBD2 (6 bases each). Germline-derived CDR1 and CDR2 are SNHLY and FYNNEI. The CDR3 length is 16 residues. Trimming took off 4 bases at V and 3 bases at J, with 19 bases between the two ends. The CDR3 is CASSGEATGNLYEQYF. In DNA, the CDR3 is TGTGCCAGCAGTGGGGAGGCCACAGGGAACCTCTACGAGCAGTACTTC.